The 18 T cell receptor beta chains below all came from one sample that was sequenced in a study of cytomegalovirus exposure and HLA in healthy donors. Amplification used 60 Vbeta primers and 13 Jbeta primers. The protocol was immunoSEQ multiplex PCR, while the TCRdb copy is restricted to in-frame clones and leaves out a portion. The table includes approximately 110,000 clones, roughly 69% detected once. The source material was PBMCs. The source of these receptors is a woman aged 25 to 39 in good health and CMV-seronegative.

The rearrangement uses TRBV5-1 and TRBJ2-3, with 13 bases matching TRBD2. The length of the CDR3 is 18 residues. V lost 4 bases to trimming and J lost 2 bases; unmatched junction nucleotides: 10. Germline V gene lookup returns CDR1 SGHRS and CDR2 YFSETQ. CDR3 in DNA: TGCGCCAGCAGCCCAGGGACTAGCGGGAACCCTTTCACAGATACGCAGTATTTT. Encoded protein: CASSPGTSGNPFTDTQYF.

The genes are TRBV11-2 and TRBJ2-7; D may be TRBD1 (6 bases). The CDR3 is 12 amino acids. Germline V gene sequence: CDR1 SGHAT, CDR2 FQNNGV. Trimming cost V 4 bases and J 11 bases, with 15 bases left between them. CDR3 DNA: TGTGCCAGCAGCTCAGCGACAGGCACTAAGTACTTC. Residues: CASSSATGTKYF.

This clone was counted ten times or more. The V and J genes are TRBV4-1 and TRBJ2-7; 7 bases are shared with TRBD1. This CDR3 region has 14 residues. Germline lookup yields CDR1 MGHRA and CDR2 YSYEKL. The ends lost 2 bases at V and 5 bases at J; junction bases unmatched: 6. CDR3 bases: TGCGCCAGCAGCCAACTTGACAGGGTACACGAGCAGTACTTC. It specifies CASSQLDRVHEQYF.

This sequence joins TRBV25-1 and TRBJ1-1; 11 bases agree with TRBD1. V lost 5 bases, J lost 2 bases, and 4 bases stayed unmatched. CDR1 and CDR2 from the germline V gene are MGHDK and SYGVNS. The CDR3 has 15 amino acids. The CDR3 nucleotides are TGTGCCAGCAGTTCCGGGACAGGGGGTAACACTGAAGCTTTCTTT. As protein: CASSSGTGGNTEAFF.

The chain joins TRBV19 to TRBJ2-5; 7 bases are a match to TRBD2. CDR1 LNHDA and CDR2 SQIVND come from the germline V gene (reference sequence). V was pared by 3 bases and J by 9 bases, with 7 bases of the junction left unmatched. There are 13 residues in the CDR3. DNA of the CDR3: TGTGCCAGTAGTATCCGACTAGCCCTGGCCCAGTACTTC. It yields the protein CASSIRLALAQYF.

This clone was seen a few times. This chain connects TRBV6-5 to TRBJ1-2; TRBD1 might be the D (6 bases). Germline CDR1 is MNHEY and CDR2 is SVGAGI. Trimming left V 0 bases short and J 4 bases short, with 15 bases between. The CDR3 has 16 amino acids. The CDR3 nucleotides are TGTGCCAGCAGTTACTCTCTGGGGGAAGGGGGCTATGGCTACACCTTC. Protein sequence: CASSYSLGEGGYGYTF.

The chain recombines TRBV4-3 with TRBJ2-3, with a weak D call TRBD1 (6 bases). There are 13 residues in the CDR3. Per germline, CDR1 LGHNA and CDR2 YSLEER. V was trimmed by 5 bases and J by 4 bases, leaving 10 bases between them. CDR3 nucleotide sequence: TGCGCCAGCAGCACACAGGGTTCAGATACGCAGTATTTT. This gives the protein CASSTQGSDTQYF.

The gene calls are TRBV28 and TRBJ2-1; 11 bases fit TRBD2. V trimming: 7 bases; J trimming: 2 bases; junction bases outside the gene matches: 4. Per germline, CDR1 MDHEN and CDR2 SYDVKM. This CDR3 is 15 amino acids long. The CDR3 coding sequence is TGTGCCAGCATCGGGACTAGCGGAGCCTACAATGAGCAGTTCTTC. Translating gives CASIGTSGAYNEQFF.

The CDR3 coding sequence is TGTGCCAGCAGCGAGGGAGCGGGAGGGGGAGCGGAGACCCAGTACTTC. As protein: CASSEGAGGGAETQYF. J is TRBJ2-5 and V is TRBV13, with 10 bases fitting TRBD2. Trimming removed 5 bases from V and 5 bases from J; junction bases left unmatched: 11. Germline CDR1 is PRHDT and CDR2 is FYEKMQ (reference sequence). The CDR3 runs 16 residues.

The DNA of the CDR3 is TGTGCCAGCAGCGTAGAAGCGGGAGGGTCTTACAATGAGCAGTTCTTC. It specifies CASSVEAGGSYNEQFF. J is TRBJ2-1 and V is TRBV9; 10 nucleotides agree with TRBD2. Trimming took 0 bases from V and 4 from J; bases not matched to a gene: 4. This CDR3 has 16 residues. CDR1 is SGDLS and CDR2 is YYNGEE in the germline V gene.

This chain connects TRBV19 to TRBJ2-1, with TRBD2 identical over 11 bases. The CDR3 consists of 16 residues. Germline assignment: CDR1 LNHDA and CDR2 SQIVND (reference sequence). Unmatched junction bases numbered 8, after V lost 3 bases and J lost 7 bases. The CDR3 loop is CASSISGRARWNEQFF. CDR3 nucleotide sequence: TGTGCCAGTAGTATTAGCGGGAGGGCTCGGTGGAATGAGCAGTTCTTC.

The V gene is TRBV18, the J gene TRBJ1-2; tentatively, D is TRBD1 (5 bases). This CDR3 contains 15 residues. Trimming cost V 4 bases and J 4 bases, with 16 bases left between them. CDR1 is KGHSH, CDR2 LQKENI, per germline. CDR3 nucleotide sequence: TGTGCCAGCTCACAGGACATGATAGGAGTCTATGGCTACACCTTC. Translation gives CASSQDMIGVYGYTF.

In its sample, this clone was seen a few times. This sequence joins TRBV27 and TRBJ1-5; 12 bases agree with TRBD1. Germline values: CDR1 MNHEY, CDR2 SMNVEV (reference sequence). This CDR3 is 15 amino acids long. V lost 5 bases and J lost 6; bases outside the gene matches: 5. The CDR3 nucleotides read TGTGCCAGCAGTCCCGGGACAGGGGGCGTTCAGCCCCAGCATTTT. It translates to CASSPGTGGVQPQHF.

This clone was seen a few times. The chain combines TRBV11-2 with TRBJ2-1; D is undetermined. V was shortened by 6 bases and J by 2 bases, with 17 bases between the two germline ends. The CDR3 is made up of 16 amino acids. Germline CDR1 and CDR2: SGHAT and FQNNGV. The CDR3 protein is CASSRALQAAYNEQFF. The CDR3, as DNA: TGTGCCAGCAGTCGCGCCCTGCAGGCCGCCTACAATGAGCAGTTCTTC.

J is TRBJ2-7 and V is TRBV9, with TRBD1 matching over 9 bases. The CDR3 is made up of 17 amino acids. V trimming: 7 bases; J trimming: 1 base; junction bases outside the gene matches: 15. The V gene's germline CDR1 is SGDLS and CDR2 YYNGEE. Written as DNA, the CDR3 is TGTGCCAGCGGGGAGGGACAGGGATCAGATGGGTCCTACGAGCAGTACTTC. Translated: CASGEGQGSDGSYEQYF.

This chain uses TRBV18 with TRBJ2-3, with 9 bases that match TRBD2. Per germline, CDR1 KGHSH and CDR2 LQKENI. V trimming: 3 bases; J trimming: 2 bases; junction bases outside the gene matches: 3. The CDR3 length is 15 residues. Written as DNA, the CDR3 is TGTGCCAGCTCACCTAGCGGGGGCTTCACAGATACGCAGTATTTT. This translates into CASSPSGGFTDTQYF. Full variable domain (outside the CDR3, taken from reference TRBV18 and TRBJ2-3): NAGVMQNPRHLVRRRGQEARLRCSPMKGHSHVYWYRQLPEEGLKFMVYLQKENIIDESGMPKERFSAEFPKEGPSILRIQQVVRGDSAAYFCASSPSGGFTDTQYFGPGTRLTVL.

This clone was found a few times. This rearrangement joins TRBV6-1 to TRBJ2-7; maybe TRBD2 (6 bases). CDR3 size: 14 residues. V was pared by 4 bases and J by 1 base, with 11 bases between. From germline, CDR1 is MNHNS and CDR2 SASEGT. In DNA, the CDR3 is TGTGCCAGCAGTGTAGGGACTTCGTCCTACGAGCAGTACTTC. It yields the protein CASSVGTSSYEQYF.

This clone was seen only a few times. The CDR3 nucleotides read TGTGCCAGCAGTCCGTTTGCAGGGAACACTGAAGCTTTCTTT. It yields the protein CASSPFAGNTEAFF. V usage is TRBV6-5 and J usage is TRBJ1-1; D gene uncertain. V was clipped by 5 bases and J by 1 base, with 11 bases between them. This CDR3 contains 14 residues. Germline V gives CDR1 MNHEY, CDR2 SVGAGI.